This T cell receptor (beta chain) was retrieved from a study of cytomegalovirus exposure and HLA in healthy donors. General study results and limits: TCR beta sequences reportedly predicted the HLA-A and HLA-B alleles of most subjects accurately.

With 60 Vbeta and 13 Jbeta primers, the PCR was carried out. Data came from immunoSEQ multiplex PCR; TCRdb stores just in-frame clones and leaves some out. The profile shows 160,000 or so clones, nearly 80% of them singletons. With respect to this clone: Its cognate antigen is unknown.

The germline V and J ends were trimmed by 4 bases and 0 bases, with 17 bases remaining between them. Germline CDR1 is WNHNN and CDR2 is SYGVQD (reference sequence). The CDR3 totals 17 residues. This chain uses TRBV10-1 with TRBJ2-3; possible D gene TRBD1, 6 bases. Sample: PBMCs. The receptor comes from a man aged 35 to 55 in good health and CMV-seropositive. Here the CDR3 DNA reads TGCGCCAGCAGTGGGGGAACAGGGCTTACTAGCACAGATACGCAGTATTTT. Translated: CASSGGTGLTSTDTQYF.